These T cell receptor beta chains were read from a single sample in a study of blood T cell repertoires in COVID-19. Clones were sequenced by immunoSEQ multiplex PCR, and TCRdb holds only the in-frame ones, with some missing. The data show roughly 70,000 clones, around four fifths seen once. Source material: peripheral blood. The receptor source for this set is a man aged 60-69 years with acute or convalescent COVID-19. Both conserved end residues are part of each CDR3. The order of the fields is D gene, V gene, J gene, clone size, CDR3 protein, CDR3 DNA. A D gene is named only where the DNA matches it firmly. A clone size is listed for some rows: how often the clone was seen (once, few, many), or a class if it is expanded.

NA	TRBV18	TRBJ2-3	few	CASSPDILSSTDTQYF	TGTGCCAGCTCACCCGATATACTATCTAGCACAGATACGCAGTATTTT
TRBD2	TRBV5-1	TRBJ2-3	few	CASSHTQGLAGPGGTQYF	TGCGCCAGCAGCCACACTCAAGGACTAGCGGGGCCCGGCGGGACGCAGTATTTT
NA	TRBV3-1/TRBV3-2	TRBJ1-2	many	CASSQEIAPYGYTF	TGTGCCAGCAGCCAAGAAATAGCCCCCTATGGCTACACCTTC
TRBD2	TRBV5-4	TRBJ2-1	NA	CASSRTSGDYNEQFF	TGTGCCAGCAGCAGGACTAGCGGCGACTACAATGAGCAGTTCTTC
TRBD2	TRBV5-4	TRBJ2-6	NA	CASSFGTSFSGANVLTF	TGTGCCAGCAGCTTCGGGACTAGCTTCTCTGGGGCCAACGTCCTGACTTTC
NA	TRBV3-1/TRBV3-2	TRBJ2-4	NA	CASSQDVGTSVQYF	TGTGCCAGCAGCCAAGATGTGGGGACATCCGTTCAGTACTTC
NA	TRBV3-1/TRBV3-2	TRBJ1-5	NA	CASSQEGHLNQPQHF	TGTGCCAGCAGCCAAGAGGGACACCTAAATCAGCCCCAGCATTTT
NA	TRBV5-8	TRBJ2-3	NA	CASSPSGGAYTDTQYF	TGTGCCAGCAGCCCTAGTGGGGGGGCCTACACAGATACGCAGTATTTT
NA	TRBV4-1	TRBJ1-2	NA	CASSQGGYRNYGYTF	TGCGCCAGCAGCCAAGGGGGCTATCGGAACTATGGCTACACCTTC
NA	TRBV7-3	TRBJ1-3	NA	CASSLTPGNTIYF	TGTGCCAGCAGCTTAACCCCAGGAAACACCATATATTTT
TRBD2	TRBV4-1	TRBJ2-4	NA	CASSVSGEAIQYF	TGCGCCAGCAGCGTTAGCGGGGAGGCCATTCAGTACTTC
TRBD2	TRBV30	TRBJ2-3	NA	CAWTLALRLAGGTDTQYF	TGTGCCTGGACCCTGGCCCTCCGACTAGCGGGAGGCACAGATACGCAGTATTTT